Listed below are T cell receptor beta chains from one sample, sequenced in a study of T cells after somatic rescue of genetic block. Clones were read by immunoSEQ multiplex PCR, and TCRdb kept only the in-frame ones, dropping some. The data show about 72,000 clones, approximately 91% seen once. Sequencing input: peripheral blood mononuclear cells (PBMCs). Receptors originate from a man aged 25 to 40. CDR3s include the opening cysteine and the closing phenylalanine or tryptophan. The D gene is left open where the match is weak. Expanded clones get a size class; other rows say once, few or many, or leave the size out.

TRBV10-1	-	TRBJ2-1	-	CASSKDPLGSNNEQFF	TGCGCCAGCAGTAAGGACCCACTGGGGAGTAACAATGAGCAGTTCTTC
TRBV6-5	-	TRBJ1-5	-	CASSYSYSNQPQHF	TGTGCCAGCAGCTACAGCTATAGCAATCAGCCCCAGCATTTT
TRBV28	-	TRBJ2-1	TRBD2	CASSVGLAGGKGVGDEQFF	TGTGCCAGCAGTGTGGGACTAGCGGGAGGGAAAGGGGTGGGGGATGAGCAGTTCTTC
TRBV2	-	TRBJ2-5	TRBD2	CASSVVGGETQYF	TGTGCCAGCAGTGTGGTGGGGGGGGAGACCCAGTACTTC
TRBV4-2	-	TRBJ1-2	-	CASSQERVAVGTF	-
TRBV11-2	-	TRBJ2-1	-	CASREFSEQFF	TGTGCCAGCAGAGAGTTCAGTGAGCAGTTCTTC
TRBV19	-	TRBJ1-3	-	CASSVGAPSGNTIYF	TGTGCCAGTAGTGTAGGGGCGCCCTCTGGAAACACCATATATTTT
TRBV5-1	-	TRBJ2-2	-	CASSLQGNPNTGELFF	TGCGCCAGCAGCTTGCAAGGGAATCCGAACACCGGGGAGCTGTTTTTT
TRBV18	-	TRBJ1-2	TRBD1	CASSPLGGDGYTF	TGTGCCAGCTCACCGCTAGGGGGCGATGGCTACACCTTC
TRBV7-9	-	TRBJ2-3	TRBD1	CASSSVTGQGVYTDTQYF	TGTGCCAGCAGCTCCGTTACGGGACAGGGGGTGTACACAGATACGCAGTATTTT
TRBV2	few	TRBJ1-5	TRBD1	CASVDRPIGPQHF	TGTGCCAGCGTGGACAGGCCAATTGGGCCCCAGCATTTT
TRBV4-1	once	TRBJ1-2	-	CASSQAPGVNYGYTF	TGCGCCAGCAGCCAAGCACCAGGGGTTAACTATGGCTACACCTTC
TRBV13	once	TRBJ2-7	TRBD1	CASSAGQGYEQYF	TGTGCCAGCAGCGCCGGACAGGGGTACGAGCAGTACTTC
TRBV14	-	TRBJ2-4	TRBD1	CASSQLTGGLDIQYF	TGTGCCAGCAGCCAATTGACAGGGGGTCTTGACATTCAGTACTTC
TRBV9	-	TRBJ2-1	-	CASSVKGVASYNEQFF	TGTGCCAGCAGCGTGAAGGGCGTCGCCTCCTACAATGAGCAGTTCTTC
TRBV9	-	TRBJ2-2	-	CASSVGDRQLGELFF	TGTGCCAGCAGCGTAGGAGATCGGCAACTCGGGGAGCTGTTTTTT
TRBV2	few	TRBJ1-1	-	CASSSQRRGNTEAFF	TGTGCCAGCAGCTCCCAGAGGCGGGGAAACACTGAAGCTTTCTTT